This is a list of T cell receptor beta chains from one sample in a study of T cell responses to AZD1222 COVID-19 vaccine. The assay was immunoSEQ multiplex PCR, and TCRdb's table has in-frame clones only and misses some. The data hold 110,000 or so clones, with 85% to 90% observed a single time. The sample in question was peripheral blood, obtained 28 days after the second AZD1222 dose. Source of these receptors: an adult who received the AZD1222 COVID-19 vaccine. Both conserved end residues are part of each CDR3. D genes are given only for firm matches. Clone size is stated in some rows and not others, as once, few, many or a class when expanded.

clone_size,v_call,j_call,d_call,cdr3_length,cdr3_aa,cdr3_nt
.,TRBV5-1,TRBJ1-4,.,14,CASGSGTPNEKLFF,TGCGCCTCCGGGTCAGGGACACCTAATGAAAAACTGTTTTTT
.,TRBV7-3,TRBJ2-7,TRBD2,15,CASSLRGGEEYEQYF,TGTGCCAGCAGCCTAAGGGGAGGGGAAGAGTACGAGCAGTACTTC
.,TRBV11-2,TRBJ2-7,.,12,CASSFLRTPLNF,TGTGCCAGCAGCTTCTTACGGACCCCCCTCAACTTC
.,TRBV7-3,TRBJ1-1,.,13,CASSLGSNTEAFF,TGTGCCAGCAGCCTTGGATCGAACACTGAAGCTTTCTTT
.,TRBV9,TRBJ2-3,TRBD1,17,CASSVASGTGSTDTQYF,TGTGCCAGCAGCGTCGCCTCCGGGACAGGGAGCACAGATACGCAGTATTTT
.,TRBV11-2,TRBJ1-4,.,14,CASSLEAQSEKLFF,TGTGCCAGCAGCTTAGAGGCTCAAAGTGAAAAACTGTTTTTT
.,TRBV7-9,TRBJ2-7,TRBD1,14,CASSFTQGVDEQYF,TGTGCCAGCAGCTTCACCCAGGGGGTAGACGAGCAGTACTTC
.,TRBV20-1,TRBJ2-7,.,10,CSAPSREQYF,TGCAGTGCCCCATCCCGCGAGCAGTACTTC
.,TRBV18,TRBJ1-4,.,15,CASSVSGGYGEKLFF,TGTGCCAGCTCGGTATCTGGGGGGTATGGCGAAAAACTGTTTTTT
.,TRBV11-1,TRBJ2-5,.,13,CASSLASRQTQYF,TGTGCCAGCAGCTTGGCTAGCCGCCAGACCCAGTACTTC
.,TRBV2,TRBJ2-7,.,13,CASSGGNGGEQYF,TGTGCCAGCAGTGGGGGTAACGGGGGCGAGCAGTACTTC
.,TRBV4-3,TRBJ2-3,.,15,CASSVTGFSTDTQYF,TGCGCCAGCAGCGTGACGGGGTTTAGCACAGATACGCAGTATTTT
.,TRBV6-2/TRBV6-3,TRBJ2-7,.,15,CASSYGGTRDYEQYF,TGTGCCAGCAGTTACGGAGGGACTCGGGACTACGAGCAGTACTTC
.,TRBV2,TRBJ1-1,.,14,CASSEALLRGEAFF,TGTGCCAGCAGTGAAGCGCTTCTGAGGGGTGAAGCTTTCTTT
.,TRBV9,TRBJ2-1,.,15,CASSEGAASYNEQFF,TGTGCCAGCAGCGAGGGAGCAGCCAGTTACAATGAGCAGTTCTTC
.,TRBV28,TRBJ1-1,TRBD1,13,CASRGQMNTEAFF,TGTGCCAGCAGGGGACAGATGAACACTGAAGCTTTCTTT
.,TRBV10-3,TRBJ2-7,.,14,CAIRAGTDTYEQYF,TGTGCCATCAGGGCCGGGACCGACACCTACGAGCAGTACTTC
.,TRBV14,TRBJ2-1,TRBD2,13,CASSLLGGDEQFF,TGTGCCAGCAGCTTACTCGGGGGGGATGAGCAGTTCTTC
.,TRBV28,TRBJ1-2,.,14,CASSLAQQNYGYTF,TGTGCCAGCAGTTTGGCCCAGCAAAACTATGGCTACACCTTC
.,TRBV4-2,TRBJ1-3,TRBD1,15,CASSLGDSIGNTIYF,TGTGCCAGCAGCTTAGGGGACAGTATCGGAAACACCATATATTTT
.,TRBV7-9,TRBJ1-5,TRBD1,15,CASSSDRTGNQPQHF,TGTGCCAGCAGCTCGGACAGGACAGGCAATCAGCCCCAGCATTTT
.,TRBV28,TRBJ2-7,TRBD1,12,CAGSGTVYEQYF,TGTGCCGGCTCTGGGACAGTCTACGAGCAGTACTTC
many,TRBV2,TRBJ2-7,.,14,CASSRSGLRYEQYF,TGTGCCAGCAGTCGTAGCGGCCTGCGCTACGAGCAGTACTTC
.,TRBV3-1/TRBV3-2,TRBJ2-3,TRBD2,15,CASRGLAGAADTQYF,TGTGCCAGCAGAGGACTAGCGGGAGCCGCAGATACGCAGTATTTT
.,TRBV7-8,TRBJ1-5,.,18,CASSLGRLTRAANQPQHF,TGTGCCAGCAGCTTAGGCAGGCTTACCAGGGCAGCAAATCAGCCCCAGCATTTT
.,TRBV12-3/TRBV12-4,TRBJ1-2,TRBD1,13,CASSFRQGGGYTF,TGTGCCAGCAGTTTCCGACAGGGTGGCGGCTACACCTTC
.,TRBV19,TRBJ1-1,.,14,CASSPDRTNTEAFF,TGTGCCAGTAGCCCTGACAGGACGAACACTGAAGCTTTCTTT